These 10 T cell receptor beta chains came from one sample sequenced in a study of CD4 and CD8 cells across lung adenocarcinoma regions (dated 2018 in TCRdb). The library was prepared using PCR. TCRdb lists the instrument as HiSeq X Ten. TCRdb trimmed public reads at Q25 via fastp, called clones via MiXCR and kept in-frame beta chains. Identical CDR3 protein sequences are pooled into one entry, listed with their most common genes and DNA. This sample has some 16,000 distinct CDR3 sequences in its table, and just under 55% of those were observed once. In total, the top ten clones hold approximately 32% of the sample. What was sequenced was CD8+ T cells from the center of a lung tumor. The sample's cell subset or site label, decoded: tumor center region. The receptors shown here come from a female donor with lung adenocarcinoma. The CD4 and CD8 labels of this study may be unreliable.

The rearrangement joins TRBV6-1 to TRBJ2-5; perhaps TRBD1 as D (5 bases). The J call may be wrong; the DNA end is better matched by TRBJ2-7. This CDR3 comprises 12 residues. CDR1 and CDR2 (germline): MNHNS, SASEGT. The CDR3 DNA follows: TGTGCCAGCAGTGAGATAGGGGTCGAGCAGTACTTC. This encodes CASSEIGVEQYF.

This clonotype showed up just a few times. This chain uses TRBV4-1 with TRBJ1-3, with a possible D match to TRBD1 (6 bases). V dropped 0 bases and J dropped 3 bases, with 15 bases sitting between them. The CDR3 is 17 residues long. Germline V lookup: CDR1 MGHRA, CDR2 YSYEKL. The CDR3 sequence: CASSQDDHRVDGNTIYF. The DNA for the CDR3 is TGCGCCAGCAGCCAAGATGACCACAGGGTTGATGGAAACACCATATATTTT.

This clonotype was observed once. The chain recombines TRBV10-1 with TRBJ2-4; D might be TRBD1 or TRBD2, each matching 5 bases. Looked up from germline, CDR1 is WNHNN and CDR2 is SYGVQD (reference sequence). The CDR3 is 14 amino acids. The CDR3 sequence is CRGTGLCAKNTQYF. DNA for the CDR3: TGCCGCGGCACGGGGCTATGTGCCAAAAACACGCAGTACTTC.

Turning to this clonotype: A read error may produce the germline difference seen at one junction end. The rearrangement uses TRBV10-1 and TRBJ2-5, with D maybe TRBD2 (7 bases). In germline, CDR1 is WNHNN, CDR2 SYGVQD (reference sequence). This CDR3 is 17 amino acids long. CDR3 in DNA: TGCGCCAGCTCCCAGGGGCTTGGGGGCGGGGGCCAAGATACCCAGTACTTC. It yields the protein CASSQGLGGGGQDTQYF.

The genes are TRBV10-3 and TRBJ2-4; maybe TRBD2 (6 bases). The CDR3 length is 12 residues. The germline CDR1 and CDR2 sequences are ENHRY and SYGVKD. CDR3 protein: CAGRGTTDIQYF. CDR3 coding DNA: TGTGCGGGGCGGGGAACCACAGATATTCAGTACTTC.

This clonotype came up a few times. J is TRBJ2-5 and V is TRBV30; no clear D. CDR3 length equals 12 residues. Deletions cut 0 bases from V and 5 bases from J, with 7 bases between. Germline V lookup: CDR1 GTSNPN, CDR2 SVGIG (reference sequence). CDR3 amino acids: CAWSVQRETQYF. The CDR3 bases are TGTGCCTGGAGTGTACAACGGGAGACCCAGTACTTC.

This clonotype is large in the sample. The CDR3 reads CASSYTTVTEAFF. The CDR3 DNA sequence: TGTGCCAGCAGTTACACAACAGTTACTGAAGCTTTCTTT. This chain links TRBV6-5 with TRBJ1-1; D remains ambiguous. The CDR3 totals 13 residues. V lost 2 bases to trimming and J lost 5 bases, with 9 bases between them. CDR1 is MNHEY, CDR2 SVGAGI, per germline.

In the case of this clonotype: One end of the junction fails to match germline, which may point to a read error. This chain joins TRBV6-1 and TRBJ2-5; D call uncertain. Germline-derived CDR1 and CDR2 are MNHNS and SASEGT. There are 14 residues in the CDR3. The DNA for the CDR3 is TGTGCGGGCAGTGACGGCCGTGACCCAGAGACGCAGTATTTC. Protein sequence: CAGSDGRDPETQYF.

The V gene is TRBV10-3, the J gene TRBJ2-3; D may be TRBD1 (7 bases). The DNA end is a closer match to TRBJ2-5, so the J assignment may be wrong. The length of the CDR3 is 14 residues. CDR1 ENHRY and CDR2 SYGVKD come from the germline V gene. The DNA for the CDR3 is TGTGCCAGTCAGGGGGGCCGGGCCCAAGACATCCAGTACTTC. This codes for CASQGGRAQDIQYF.

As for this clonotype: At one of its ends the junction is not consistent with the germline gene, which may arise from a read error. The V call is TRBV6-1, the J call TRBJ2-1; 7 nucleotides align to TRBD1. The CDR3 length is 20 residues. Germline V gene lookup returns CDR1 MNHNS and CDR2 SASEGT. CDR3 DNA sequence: TGTGCCAGCAGTGAAGTCCCCGGTGCGGGCCAGGGGGTTGGCACAGATGCGCAGTATTTC. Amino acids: CASSEVPGAGQGVGTDAQYF.